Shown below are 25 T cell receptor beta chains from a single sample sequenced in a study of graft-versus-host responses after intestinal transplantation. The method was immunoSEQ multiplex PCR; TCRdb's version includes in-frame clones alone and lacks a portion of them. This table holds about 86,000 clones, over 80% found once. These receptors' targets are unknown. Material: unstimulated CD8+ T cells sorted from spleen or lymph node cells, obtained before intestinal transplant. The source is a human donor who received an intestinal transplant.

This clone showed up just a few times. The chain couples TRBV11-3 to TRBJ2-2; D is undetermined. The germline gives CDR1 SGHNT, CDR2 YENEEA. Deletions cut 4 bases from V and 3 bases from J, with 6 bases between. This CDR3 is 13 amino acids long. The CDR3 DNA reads TGTGCCAGCAGCTCGGCCTACACCGGGGAGCTGTTTTTT. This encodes CASSSAYTGELFF.

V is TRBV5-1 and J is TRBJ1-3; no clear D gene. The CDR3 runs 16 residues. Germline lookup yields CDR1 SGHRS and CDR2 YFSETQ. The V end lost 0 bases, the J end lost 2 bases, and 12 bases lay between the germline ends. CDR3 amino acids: CASSLGPGGTGNTIYF. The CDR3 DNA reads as TGCGCCAGCAGCTTGGGGCCGGGAGGGACTGGAAACACCATATATTTT.

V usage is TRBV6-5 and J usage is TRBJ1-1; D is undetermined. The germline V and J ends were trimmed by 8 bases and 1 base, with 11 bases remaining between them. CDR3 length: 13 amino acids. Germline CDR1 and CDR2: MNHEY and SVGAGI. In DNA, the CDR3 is TGTGCCAGCTCGTTCGGAGGGAACACTGAAGCTTTCTTT. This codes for CASSFGGNTEAFF.

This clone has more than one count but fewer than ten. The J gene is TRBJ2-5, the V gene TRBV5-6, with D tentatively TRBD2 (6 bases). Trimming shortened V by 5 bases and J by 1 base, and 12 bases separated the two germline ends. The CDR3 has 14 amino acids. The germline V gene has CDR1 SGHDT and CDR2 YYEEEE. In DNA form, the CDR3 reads TGTGCCAGCAGACCCGTGGGGGGCCAAGAGACCCAGTACTTC. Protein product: CASRPVGGQETQYF.

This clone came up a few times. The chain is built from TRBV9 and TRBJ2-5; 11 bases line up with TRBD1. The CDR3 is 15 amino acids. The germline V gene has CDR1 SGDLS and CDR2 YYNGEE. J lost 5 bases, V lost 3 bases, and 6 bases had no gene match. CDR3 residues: CASSGTGGASETQYF. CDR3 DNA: TGTGCCAGCAGCGGGACAGGGGGCGCATCCGAGACCCAGTACTTC.

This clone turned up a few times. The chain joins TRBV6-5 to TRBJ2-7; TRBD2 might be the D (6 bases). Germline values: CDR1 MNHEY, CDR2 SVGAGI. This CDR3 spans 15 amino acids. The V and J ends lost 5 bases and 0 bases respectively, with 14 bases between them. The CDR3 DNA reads TGTGCCAGCAGTAAAAATCCGGGACTCTCCTACGAGCAGTACTTC. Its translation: CASSKNPGLSYEQYF.

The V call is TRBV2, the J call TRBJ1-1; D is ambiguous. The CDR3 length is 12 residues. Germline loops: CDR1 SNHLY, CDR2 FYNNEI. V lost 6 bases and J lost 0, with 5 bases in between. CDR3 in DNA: TGTGCCAGCAGGAACATGAACACTGAAGCTTTCTTT. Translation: CASRNMNTEAFF.

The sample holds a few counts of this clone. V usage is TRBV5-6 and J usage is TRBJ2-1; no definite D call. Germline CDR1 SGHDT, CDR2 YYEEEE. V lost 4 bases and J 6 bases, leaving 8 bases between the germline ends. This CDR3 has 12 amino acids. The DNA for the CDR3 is TGTGCCAGCAGCCCGGTGGGCAATGAGCAGTTCTTC. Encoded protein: CASSPVGNEQFF.

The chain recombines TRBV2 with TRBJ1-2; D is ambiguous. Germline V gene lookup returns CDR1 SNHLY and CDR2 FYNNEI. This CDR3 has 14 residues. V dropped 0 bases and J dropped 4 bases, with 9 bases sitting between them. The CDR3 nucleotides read TGTGCCAGCAGTGAAGCGCCCGGGCCCTATGGCTACACCTTC. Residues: CASSEAPGPYGYTF.

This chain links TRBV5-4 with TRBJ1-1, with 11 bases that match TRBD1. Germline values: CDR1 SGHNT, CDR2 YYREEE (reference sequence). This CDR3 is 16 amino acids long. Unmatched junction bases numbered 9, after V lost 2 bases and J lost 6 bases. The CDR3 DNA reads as TGTGCCAGCAGCTTAGACGGGACAGGGGGTTTCTCTGAAGCTTTCTTT. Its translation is CASSLDGTGGFSEAFF.

CDR3: CASSSQYRTGEDTQYF. The CDR3 DNA follows: TGTGCCAGCAGCTCCCAATATAGAACAGGTGAAGATACGCAGTATTTT. The V and J genes are TRBV11-2 and TRBJ2-3; tentatively, D is TRBD1 (5 bases). Trimming shortened V by 4 bases and J by 5 bases, and 19 bases separated the two germline ends. The CDR3 totals 16 residues. Germline V gene sequence: CDR1 SGHAT, CDR2 FQNNGV.

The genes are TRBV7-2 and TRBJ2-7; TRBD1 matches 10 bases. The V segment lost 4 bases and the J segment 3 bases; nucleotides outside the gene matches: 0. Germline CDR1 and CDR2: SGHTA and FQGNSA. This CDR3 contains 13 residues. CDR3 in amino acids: CASSWTGGYEQYF. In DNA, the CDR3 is TGTGCCAGCAGCTGGACAGGGGGCTACGAGCAGTACTTC.

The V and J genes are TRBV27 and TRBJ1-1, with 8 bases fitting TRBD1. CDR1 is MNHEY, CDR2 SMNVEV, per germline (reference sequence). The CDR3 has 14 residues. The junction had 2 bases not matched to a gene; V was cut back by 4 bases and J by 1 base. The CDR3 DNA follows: TGTGCCAGCAGTTGGACAGGGACGAACACTGAAGCTTTCTTT. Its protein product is CASSWTGTNTEAFF.

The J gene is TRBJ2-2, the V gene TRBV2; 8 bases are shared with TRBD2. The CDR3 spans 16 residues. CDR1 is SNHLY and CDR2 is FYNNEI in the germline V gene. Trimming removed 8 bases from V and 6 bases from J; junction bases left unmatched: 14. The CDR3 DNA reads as TGTGCCAGCGTCTTGCTAGCGGGTGCTGCAGCCGGGGAGCTGTTTTTT. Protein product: CASVLLAGAAAGELFF.

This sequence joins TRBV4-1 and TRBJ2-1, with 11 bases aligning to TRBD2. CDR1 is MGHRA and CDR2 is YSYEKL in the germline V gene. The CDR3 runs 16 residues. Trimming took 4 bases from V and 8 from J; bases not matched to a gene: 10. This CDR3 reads CASSRSGGAGRDEQFF. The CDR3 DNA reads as TGCGCCAGCAGCCGTAGCGGGGGGGCCGGAAGGGATGAGCAGTTCTTC.

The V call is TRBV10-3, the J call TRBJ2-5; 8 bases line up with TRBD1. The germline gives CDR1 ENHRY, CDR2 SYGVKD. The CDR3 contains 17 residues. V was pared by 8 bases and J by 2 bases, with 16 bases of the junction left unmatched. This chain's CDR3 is CAISPLWGRGQQETQYF. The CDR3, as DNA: TGTGCCATCTCACCATTATGGGGCAGGGGGCAGCAAGAGACCCAGTACTTC.

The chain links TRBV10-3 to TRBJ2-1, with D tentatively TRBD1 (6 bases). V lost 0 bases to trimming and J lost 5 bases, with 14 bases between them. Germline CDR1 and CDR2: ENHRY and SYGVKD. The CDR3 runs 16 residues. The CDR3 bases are TGTGCCATCAGTGAGTCAGTAGAAACAGGGAACAATGAGCAGTTCTTC. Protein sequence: CAISESVETGNNEQFF.

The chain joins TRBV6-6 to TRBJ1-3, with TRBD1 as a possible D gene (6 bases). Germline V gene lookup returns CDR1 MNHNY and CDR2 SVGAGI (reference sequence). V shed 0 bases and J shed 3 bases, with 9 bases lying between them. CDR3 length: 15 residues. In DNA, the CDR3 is TGTGCCAGCAGTTACTCAACAGGGTATGGAAACACCATATATTTT. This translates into CASSYSTGYGNTIYF.

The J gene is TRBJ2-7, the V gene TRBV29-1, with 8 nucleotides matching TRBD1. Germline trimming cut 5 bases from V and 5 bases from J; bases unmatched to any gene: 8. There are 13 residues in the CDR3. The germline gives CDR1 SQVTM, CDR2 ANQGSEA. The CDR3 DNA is TGCAGCGTTCGAACAGGGGGTGAAAACGAGCAGTACTTC. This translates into CSVRTGGENEQYF.

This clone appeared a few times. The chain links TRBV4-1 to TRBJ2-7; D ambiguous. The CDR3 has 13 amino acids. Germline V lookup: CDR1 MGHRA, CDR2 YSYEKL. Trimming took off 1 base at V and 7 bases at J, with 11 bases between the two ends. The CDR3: CASSQGDEREQYF. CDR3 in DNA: TGCGCCAGCAGCCAAGGGGATGAGAGAGAGCAGTACTTC.

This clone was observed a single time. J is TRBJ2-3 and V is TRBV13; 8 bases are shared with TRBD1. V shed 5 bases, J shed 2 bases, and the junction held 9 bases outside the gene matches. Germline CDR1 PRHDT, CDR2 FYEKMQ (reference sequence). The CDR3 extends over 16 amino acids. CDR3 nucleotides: TGTGCCAGCAGCCCGCTGGACAGGGAATTCACAGATACGCAGTATTTT. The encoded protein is CASSPLDREFTDTQYF.

The CDR3 DNA reads TGCGCCAGCAGCTTGGCCCGGCTAGCGGGTAGCACAGATACGCAGTATTTT. Amino acid sequence: CASSLARLAGSTDTQYF. The chain is built from TRBV5-1 and TRBJ2-3, with 8 bases matching TRBD2. Germline CDR1 reads SGHRS; CDR2 reads YFSETQ. The V gene end was trimmed by 0 bases and the J gene end by 0 bases; junction bases not matched to a gene: 6. This CDR3 has 17 amino acids.

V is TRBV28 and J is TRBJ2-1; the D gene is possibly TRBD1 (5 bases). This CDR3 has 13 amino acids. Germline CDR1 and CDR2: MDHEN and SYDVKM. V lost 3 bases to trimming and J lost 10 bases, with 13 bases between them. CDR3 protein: CASSLGLVEEQFF. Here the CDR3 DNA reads TGTGCCAGCAGTTTGGGGCTGGTCGAGGAGCAGTTCTTC.

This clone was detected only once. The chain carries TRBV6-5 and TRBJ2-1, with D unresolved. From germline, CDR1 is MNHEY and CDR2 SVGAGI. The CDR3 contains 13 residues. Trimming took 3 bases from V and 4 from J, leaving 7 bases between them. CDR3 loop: CASSYSRYNEQFF. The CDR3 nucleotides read TGTGCCAGCAGTTATTCTCGTTACAATGAGCAGTTCTTC.

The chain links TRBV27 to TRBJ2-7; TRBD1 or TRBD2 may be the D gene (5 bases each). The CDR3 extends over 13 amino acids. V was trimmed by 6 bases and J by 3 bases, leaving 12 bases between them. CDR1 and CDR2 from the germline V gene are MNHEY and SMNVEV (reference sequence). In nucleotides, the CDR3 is TGTGCCAGCAGCTTGGGACCCTTCTACGAGCAGTACTTC. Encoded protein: CASSLGPFYEQYF.